This TCR beta chain was identified during a study of blood T cell repertoires in COVID-19. The wider study: Samples of COVID-19 (acute and convalescent) were obtained from the United States, Italy and Spain. Sample material is recorded as cDNA or gDNA derived from T cells, B-cell-depleted T cells, or PBMCs.

The CDR3 runs to 15 residues. V lost 4 bases and J lost 4; bases outside the gene matches: 5. Germline V gives CDR1 WSHSY, CDR2 SAAADI. Per the original data handling: Cell counts per sample came from amplifying reference gene primers. Using immunoSEQ multiplex PCR, the repertoire was profiled, and TCRdb retains in-frame clones only, with some absent. The V and J calls and clone size come from that table; D and trimming were worked out from the DNA. The data show just under 90,000 clones, 90% seen once. Sequenced input: peripheral blood. This clonotype originated in a man in his sixties with acute or convalescent COVID-19. The gene calls are TRBV10-2 and TRBJ1-4; 8 bases are shared with TRBD1. The CDR3 nucleotides are TGCGCCAGCAGTGGAGGGACAGGTATTAATGAAAAACTGTTTTTT. As protein: CASSGGTGINEKLFF.